This entry concerns a single T cell receptor beta chain. Its antigen is undetermined. These data originate in a study of T cells in Graves' hyperthyroidism and ophthalmopathy. The study, taken as a whole, reports: Most thyroid clonotypes with frequency above 0.001 were detected in blood.

From RNA transcripts, TCR beta CDR3 regions were amplified. First-round RT-PCR with HTBI primers amplified the TCR CDR3 region. TCRdb fed the multiplex PCR reads into MiXCR, producing one record per CDR3 protein. Among 450,000 to 700,000 distinct CDR3 sequences listed, more than 45% were seen once. Patients with uncontrolled infections, other autoimmune diseases, pregnancy or lactation were excluded. This TCR was recovered from an adult woman with Graves' disease, either hyperthyroidism or ophthalmopathy (not recorded which). The sample taken for sequencing was peripheral blood or thyroid tissue (not recorded which).

The CDR3 is CASSTSSNTIYF. The CDR3 region has the DNA TGTGCCAGCAGCACAAGCTCGAACACCATATATTTT. V gene TRBV7-9 combines with J gene TRBJ1-3, with unresolved D. The CDR3 spans 12 residues. V lost 5 bases and J lost 7, with 9 bases in between. Germline loops: CDR1 SEHNR, CDR2 FQNEAQ (reference sequence).